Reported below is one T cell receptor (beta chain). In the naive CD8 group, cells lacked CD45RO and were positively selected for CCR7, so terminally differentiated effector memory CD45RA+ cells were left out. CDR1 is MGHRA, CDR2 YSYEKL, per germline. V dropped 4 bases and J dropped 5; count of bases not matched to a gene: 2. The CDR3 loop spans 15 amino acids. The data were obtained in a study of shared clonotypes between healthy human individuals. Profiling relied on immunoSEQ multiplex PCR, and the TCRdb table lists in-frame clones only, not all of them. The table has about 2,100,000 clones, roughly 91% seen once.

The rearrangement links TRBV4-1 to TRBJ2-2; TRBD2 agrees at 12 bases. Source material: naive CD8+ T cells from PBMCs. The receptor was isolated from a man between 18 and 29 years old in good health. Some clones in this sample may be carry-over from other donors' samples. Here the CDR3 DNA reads TGCGCCAGCAGCCGACTAGCGGGAGATACCGGGGAGCTGTTTTTT. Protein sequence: CASSRLAGDTGELFF.